This T cell receptor beta chain originates from a study of blood T cell repertoires in COVID-19. To note about this clone: At one end, the junction sequence differs from germline, possibly due to a read error. This same CDR3 is encoded by further DNA sequences in the sample.

Sequenced by immunoSEQ multiplex PCR; TCRdb stores in-frame clones only, minus some. The sample carries about 270,000 clones, 70% to 90% recorded once. The length of the CDR3 is 14 residues. Germline CDR1 reads SEHNR; CDR2 reads FQNEAQ (reference sequence). Specimen: PBMCs or T cells enriched from blood (not recorded which). V usage is TRBV7-9 and J usage is TRBJ2-7; a weak D match, TRBD1 (6 bases). This clonotype was obtained from a woman in her twenties or thirties with acute COVID-19. CDR3 residues: CASSLLQGTYEQYF. CDR3 nucleotide sequence: TGTGCCAGTAGCTTGCTACAGGGAACCTACGAGCAGTACTTC.